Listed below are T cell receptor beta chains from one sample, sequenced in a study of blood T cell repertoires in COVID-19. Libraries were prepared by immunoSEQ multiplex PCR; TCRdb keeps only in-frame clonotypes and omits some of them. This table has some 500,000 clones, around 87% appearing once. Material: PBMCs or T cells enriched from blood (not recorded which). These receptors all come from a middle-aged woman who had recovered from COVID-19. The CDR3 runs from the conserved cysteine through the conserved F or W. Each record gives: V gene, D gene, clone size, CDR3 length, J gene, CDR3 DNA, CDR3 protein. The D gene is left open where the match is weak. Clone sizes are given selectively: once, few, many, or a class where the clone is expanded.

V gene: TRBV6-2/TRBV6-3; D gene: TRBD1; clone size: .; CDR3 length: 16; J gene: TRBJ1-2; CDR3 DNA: TGTGCCAGCAGTTACCCCATTTGGACAGGGGGCTATGGCTACACCTTC; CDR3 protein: CASSYPIWTGGYGYTF
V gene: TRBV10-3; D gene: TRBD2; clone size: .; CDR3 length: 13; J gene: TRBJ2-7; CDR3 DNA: TGTGCCATCAGCACAGCGGGAGAGGGCGAGCAGTACTTC; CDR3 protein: CAISTAGEGEQYF
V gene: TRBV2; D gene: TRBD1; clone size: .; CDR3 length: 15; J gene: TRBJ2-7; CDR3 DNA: TGTGCCAGCAGTGAAGCGACGGGACAGACCTACGAGCAGTACTTC; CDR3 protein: CASSEATGQTYEQYF
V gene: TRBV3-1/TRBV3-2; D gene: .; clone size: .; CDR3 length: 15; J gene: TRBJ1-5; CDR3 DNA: TGTGCCAGCAGCCAAGATTCGTTAAGCAATCAGCCCCAGCATTTT; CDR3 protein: CASSQDSLSNQPQHF
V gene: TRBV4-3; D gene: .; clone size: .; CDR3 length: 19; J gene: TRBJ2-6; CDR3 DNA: TGCGCCAGCAGCCAAGACTTAACAGGGTGGGCCTCTGGGGCCAACGTCCTGACTTTC; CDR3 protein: CASSQDLTGWASGANVLTF
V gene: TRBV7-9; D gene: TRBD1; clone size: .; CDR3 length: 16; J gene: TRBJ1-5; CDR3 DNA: TGTGCCAGCAGCTTAGATGGACAGGGGATAGGCCAGCCCCAGCATTTT; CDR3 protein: CASSLDGQGIGQPQHF
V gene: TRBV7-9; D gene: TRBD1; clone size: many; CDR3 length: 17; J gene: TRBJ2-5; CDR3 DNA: TGTGCCAGCAGCAAGGGACAGGGGACTCCTGGGGAGGAGACCCAGTACTTC; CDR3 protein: CASSKGQGTPGEETQYF
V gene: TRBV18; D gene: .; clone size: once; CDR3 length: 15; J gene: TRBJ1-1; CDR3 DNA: TGTGCCAGCTCACCGGCGGGACGGCCGAACACTGAAGCTTTCTTT; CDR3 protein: CASSPAGRPNTEAFF
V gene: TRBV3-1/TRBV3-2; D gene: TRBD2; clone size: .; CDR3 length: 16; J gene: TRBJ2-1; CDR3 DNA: TGTGCCAGCAGCCGACCCGGGGCGGGAGTTTTCTATGAGCAGTTCTTC; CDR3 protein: CASSRPGAGVFYEQFF
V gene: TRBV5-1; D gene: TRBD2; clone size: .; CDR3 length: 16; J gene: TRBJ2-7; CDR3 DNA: TGCGCCAGCAGCTTGGAGCCCAGCGGGGAGTCCTACGAGCAGTACTTC; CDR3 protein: CASSLEPSGESYEQYF
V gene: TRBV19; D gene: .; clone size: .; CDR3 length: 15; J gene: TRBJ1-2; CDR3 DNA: TGTGCCAGTAGTATAGAACAGACTACTTTCTATGGCTACACCTTC; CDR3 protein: CASSIEQTTFYGYTF
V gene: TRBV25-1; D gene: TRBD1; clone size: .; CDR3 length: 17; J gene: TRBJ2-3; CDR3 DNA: TGTGCCAGCAGCAAGGAGGCAGGGGGCTTTCTTTCAGATACGCAGTATTTT; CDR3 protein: CASSKEAGGFLSDTQYF